Listed here are 18 T cell receptor beta chains from one sample, sequenced in a study of T cells after yellow fever vaccination. MiXCR, run by TCRdb on the 5' RACE reads, gives a single entry per CDR3 protein. In the table there are 150,000 or so distinct CDR3 sequences, under 8% of which are singletons. This specimen was CD4+ T cells sorted from PBMCs, taken 10 days after the yellow fever booster vaccination. The receptors were gathered from a man younger than 40 who received the YFV17D yellow fever vaccine.

In regard to this clonotype: This may arise from a read error, as a much more abundant clone is one base away. This rearrangement joins TRBV7-8 to TRBJ2-3; D may be TRBD2 (5 bases). Germline V gene data show CDR1 as SGHVS and CDR2 as FQNEAQ. The CDR3 runs to 15 residues. CDR3 protein: CTSSSRRFSTDTQYF. In DNA, the CDR3 is TGTACCAGCAGCTCTCGGAGGTTTAGCACAGATACGCAGTATTTT.

The chain recombines TRBV18 with TRBJ2-1, with a possible D match to TRBD1 (6 bases). Trimming removed 4 bases at V and 5 bases at J, with 12 bases between. Germline V gives CDR1 KGHSH, CDR2 LQKENI. The CDR3 covers 14 residues. The CDR3 region has the DNA TGTGCCAGCTCACTGGGGGCAGCGGACAATGAGCAGTTCTTC. Amino acids: CASSLGAADNEQFF.

This clonotype has at least ten counts. J is TRBJ2-7 and V is TRBV12-3 or TRBV12-4; D is ambiguous. The CDR3 is 14 amino acids. The V end was cut by 3 bases, the J end by 0 bases, with 9 bases between. As DNA, the CDR3 is TGTGCCAGCAGTTTGAAGTCTCTCTCCTACGAGCAGTACTTC. Amino acid sequence: CASSLKSLSYEQYF.

This clonotype was detected many times. The chain joins TRBV20-1 to TRBJ1-4; D call uncertain. Germline V lookup: CDR1 DFQATT, CDR2 SNEGSKA (reference sequence). The CDR3 contains 13 residues. Trimming took 6 bases from V and 8 from J, leaving 16 bases between them. As DNA, the CDR3 is TGCAGTGCCTTGGACCTCCCCGGCGAAAAACTGTTTTTT. Translation: CSALDLPGEKLFF.

This clonotype was detected ten times or more. The chain is built from TRBV7-2 and TRBJ2-1; D possibly corresponds to TRBD2 (5 bases). Germline assignment: CDR1 SGHTA and CDR2 FQGNSA. The CDR3 sequence is 16 residues long. V was pared by 1 base and J by 3 bases, with 13 bases between. The CDR3 DNA sequence: TGTGCCAGCAGCTTAGATGCGGGCAGAGTCTACAATGAGCAGTTCTTC. It translates to CASSLDAGRVYNEQFF.

This clonotype was seen ten or more times. The V call is TRBV20-1, the J call TRBJ2-5; D possibly uses TRBD1 or TRBD2 (5 bases each). The ends were cut back, 0 bases at V and 5 bases at J, with 13 bases in the middle. From germline, CDR1 is DFQATT and CDR2 SNEGSKA (reference sequence). The CDR3 extends over 14 amino acids. CDR3 sequence (DNA): TGCAGTGCTAGAGATTCTGGGGGTCCGGAGACCCAGTACTTC. Encoded protein: CSARDSGGPETQYF.

This chain uses TRBV6-1 with TRBJ2-7, with D possibly matching TRBD2 (6 bases). Between the trimmed V and J ends, which lost 8 bases and 3 bases, there was a span of 14 bases. The length of the CDR3 is 13 residues. Germline lookup yields CDR1 MNHNS and CDR2 SASEGT. The CDR3 loop reads CASSAGSRYEQYF. CDR3 DNA sequence: TGTGCCAGCTCTGCCGGGAGTCGCTACGAGCAGTACTTC.

The V call is TRBV6-2 or TRBV6-3, the J call TRBJ2-6; 7 nucleotides agree with TRBD1. The CDR3 is 15 residues long. After removal of 6 bases from V and 5 bases from J, the junction contained 7 bases not matched to a gene. Germline CDR1 is MNHEY and CDR2 is SVGEGT. As DNA, the CDR3 is TGTGCCAGCAGCCCCGACAGGGATTGGGCCAACGTCCTGACTTTC. Its protein is CASSPDRDWANVLTF.

The J gene is TRBJ1-1, the V gene TRBV7-2; no firm D call. Trimming left V 5 bases short and J 4 bases short, with 17 bases between. Per the germline V gene, CDR1 is SGHTA and CDR2 is FQGNSA. This CDR3 comprises 15 residues. The CDR3 sequence: CASSKLGQVITEAFF. CDR3 coding DNA: TGTGCCAGCAGCAAACTCGGTCAGGTGATCACTGAAGCTTTCTTT.

This clonotype was observed at least ten times. This chain joins TRBV6-7 and TRBJ2-7, with D perhaps matching TRBD1 (6 bases). TRBV6-7 is reported as an ORF; its role is uncertain. The CDR3 runs to 13 residues. The germline V and J ends were trimmed by 8 bases and 6 bases, with 17 bases remaining between them. In nucleotides, the CDR3 is TGTGCCAGCCCCGCAGGCCAGGGGTGCGAGCAGTACTTC. It is translated as CASPAGQGCEQYF.

Many counts were recorded for this clonotype. The chain recombines TRBV12-3 or TRBV12-4 with TRBJ2-1, with TRBD1 matching 7 bases. There are 16 residues in the CDR3. The J segment lost 9 bases and the V segment lost 6 bases, leaving 17 bases of the junction unmatched. The CDR3 bases are TGTGCCAGCAGCCGTTATCAACAGGGGCCTGCGGGTGAGCAGTTCTTC. Translated, it gives CASSRYQQGPAGEQFF.

Concerning this clonotype: A much larger clone differs from this one at a single base, so this may be a read error. This chain joins TRBV24-1 and TRBJ2-7; the D gene could be TRBD1 or TRBD2 (6 bases each). The CDR3 spans 13 residues. Between the trimmed V and J ends, which lost 10 bases and 8 bases, there was a span of 20 bases. Germline V gene lookup returns CDR1 KGHDR and CDR2 SFDVKD. The CDR3 loop reads CATAEGHLDKQYF. The CDR3 coding sequence is TGTGCCACAGCGGAGGGACATCTGGACAAGCAGTACTTC.

In this sample, this clonotype turned up many times. The rearrangement joins TRBV11-2 to TRBJ2-5; D is unresolved. V gave up 7 bases and J gave up 4 bases, with 13 bases separating them. The CDR3 length is 13 residues. Germline V lookup: CDR1 SGHAT, CDR2 FQNNGV. The CDR3 DNA sequence: TGTGCCAGCACTGTGTTGACCCCAGAGACCCAGTACTTC. It yields the protein CASTVLTPETQYF.

This clonotype was counted at least ten times. The V and J genes are TRBV5-1 and TRBJ2-2, with D possibly matching TRBD1 (6 bases). Germline CDR1 reads SGHRS; CDR2 reads YFSETQ. The ends were cut back, 4 bases at V and 8 bases at J, with 24 bases in the middle. The CDR3 runs to 17 residues. Here the CDR3 reads CASSRSGQGSLVGELFF. CDR3 sequence (DNA): TGCGCCAGCAGCCGATCCGGCCAGGGGTCACTAGTAGGGGAGCTGTTTTTT. The full variable domain, rest sourced from reference TRBV5-1 and TRBJ2-2, is KAGVTQTPRYLIKTRGQQVTLSCSPISGHRSVSWYQQTPGQGLQFLFEYFSETQRNKGNFPGRFSGRQFSNSRSEMNVSTLELGDSALYLCASSRSGQGSLVGELFFGEGSRLTVL.

This clonotype appeared many times. The V gene is TRBV9, the J gene TRBJ2-5; no clear D gene. With 2 bases removed from V and 4 bases from J, the gap between germline ends came to 6 bases. Germline lookup yields CDR1 SGDLS and CDR2 YYNGEE. This CDR3 has 12 amino acids. CDR3 loop: CASSVPRETQYF. The CDR3 DNA reads TGTGCCAGCAGCGTTCCTCGAGAGACCCAGTACTTC.

This clonotype was seen repeatedly, ten times or more. The J gene is TRBJ2-7, the V gene TRBV5-6, with TRBD2 matching 14 bases. Germline loops: CDR1 SGHDT, CDR2 YYEEEE. Losses at the gene ends were 4 bases for V and 4 bases for J; bases not matched to a gene: 10. This CDR3 has 17 residues. This CDR3 is CASSPKPGLAGAYEQYF. Here the CDR3 DNA reads TGTGCCAGCAGCCCAAAACCGGGACTAGCGGGAGCATACGAGCAGTACTTC.

The table lists this clonotype with many counts. The CDR3 protein is CASAVTGPDTQYF. CDR3 sequence (DNA): TGTGCCAGCGCCGTGACAGGGCCAGATACGCAGTATTTT. The rearrangement uses TRBV27 and TRBJ2-3, with 7 bases that match TRBD1. Looked up from germline, CDR1 is MNHEY and CDR2 is SMNVEV (reference sequence). This CDR3 has 13 residues. After removal of 8 bases from V and 4 bases from J, the junction contained 6 bases not matched to a gene.

In this sample, this clonotype turned up many times. The V gene is TRBV7-2, the J gene TRBJ2-5, with no clear D. There are 14 residues in the CDR3. V was pared by 4 bases and J by 5 bases, with 14 bases between. Germline CDR1 is SGHTA and CDR2 is FQGNSA. CDR3 in amino acids: CASSSRWGEETQYF. DNA for the CDR3: TGTGCCAGCAGCTCCAGATGGGGTGAGGAGACCCAGTACTTC.